Described below is a single TCR beta chain sequence and its context. Across 20 to 25 US areas, participants ranged in age from roughly 18 to 95 years. Clinical history as reported by participants underpinned cohort assignment. The source of the sample is a study of blood T cell repertoires in COVID-19. Assay: immunoSEQ multiplex PCR; the TCRdb copy retains only in-frame clones and omits some. The table includes hundreds of thousands of clones, about nine tenths detected once. Trimming removed 0 bases from V and 6 bases from J; junction bases left unmatched: 9. The germline gives CDR1 LNHNV, CDR2 YYDKDF (reference sequence). CDR3 length equals 19 residues.

The sample was PBMCs or T cells enriched from blood (not recorded which). This receptor was obtained from a woman between 25 and 40 years old with acute COVID-19. This chain joins TRBV15 and TRBJ2-3; 16 bases agree with TRBD2. The CDR3 region is CATSRETLGLAGGLDTQYF. For the CDR3, the DNA is TGTGCCACCAGCAGAGAAACCCTGGGACTAGCGGGGGGGCTGGATACGCAGTATTTT.